Listed below are T cell receptor beta chains from one sample, sequenced in a study of blood T cell repertoires in COVID-19. Measured with immunoSEQ multiplex PCR; TCRdb has only the in-frame clones, and not every one. The data contain approximately 240,000 clones, 70% to 90% of them singletons. The sample consisted of peripheral blood. These receptors originate from a woman between 18 and 30 years old who had recovered from COVID-19. CDR3s include the opening cysteine and the closing phenylalanine or tryptophan. D genes are given only for firm matches. Part of the rows lack a size; the others show once, few, many or a class for expanded clones.

J: TRBJ1-5
V: TRBV19
size: -
D: -
CDR3: CASTSVFGQVQPQHF
DNA: -

J: TRBJ2-7
V: TRBV5-4
size: once
D: -
CDR3: CASRPRDVLDEQYF
DNA: TGTGCCAGCAGGCCGCGGGACGTTCTAGACGAGCAGTACTTC

J: TRBJ2-1
V: TRBV20-1
size: -
D: -
CDR3: CSATSGEQFF
DNA: TGCAGTGCCACGTCGGGGGAGCAGTTCTTC

J: TRBJ2-7
V: TRBV5-1
size: once
D: TRBD2
CDR3: CASSLLAGGPNEQYF
DNA: TGCGCCAGCAGCTTACTAGCGGGAGGGCCCAACGAGCAGTACTTC

J: TRBJ1-2
V: TRBV29-1
size: -
D: -
CDR3: CSVEDPTNYGYTF
DNA: TGCAGCGTTGAAGATCCTACTAACTATGGCTACACCTTC

J: TRBJ2-1
V: TRBV12-5
size: -
D: -
CDR3: CASGPARNEQFF
DNA: TGTGCTAGTGGACCAGCTAGGAATGAGCAGTTCTTC

J: TRBJ1-3
V: TRBV4-3
size: -
D: -
CDR3: CASSQEEGVTIYF
DNA: TGCGCCAGCAGTCAAGAAGAAGGAGTCACCATATATTTT

J: TRBJ2-3
V: TRBV5-4
size: -
D: TRBD2
CDR3: CASSPVGAGVGTDTQYF
DNA: TGTGCCAGCAGCCCCGTGGGAGCGGGAGTTGGGACAGATACGCAGTATTTT

J: TRBJ2-7
V: TRBV5-6
size: -
D: TRBD1
CDR3: CASSLGQGRTFEQYF
DNA: TGTGCCAGCAGCTTGGGACAGGGGCGAACCTTCGAGCAGTACTTC

J: TRBJ2-1
V: TRBV29-1
size: -
D: TRBD2
CDR3: CSVEAGYNEQFF
DNA: TGCAGCGTCGAAGCGGGGTACAATGAGCAGTTCTTC

J: TRBJ2-1
V: TRBV5-6
size: -
D: -
CDR3: CASSWDTSSYNEQFF
DNA: TGTGCCAGCAGCTGGGACACGAGCTCCTACAATGAGCAGTTCTTC

J: TRBJ2-7
V: TRBV27
size: -
D: TRBD2
CDR3: CASSLLLAGVGEQYF
DNA: TGTGCCAGCAGTTTACTCCTAGCGGGAGTCGGCGAGCAGTACTTC

J: TRBJ2-7
V: TRBV7-2
size: -
D: TRBD2
CDR3: CASRPTSGNHWEQYF
DNA: TGTGCCAGCAGACCAACTAGCGGGAACCATTGGGAGCAGTACTTC

J: TRBJ2-7
V: TRBV7-2
size: -
D: -
CDR3: CASSPPSRRGFSYEQYF
DNA: TGTGCCAGCAGCCCACCCAGCCGAAGGGGGTTCTCCTACGAGCAGTACTTC

J: TRBJ2-5
V: TRBV4-1
size: -
D: TRBD2
CDR3: CASSHLGLAGGPGQETQYF
DNA: TGCGCCAGCAGCCACCTAGGACTAGCGGGAGGGCCGGGGCAAGAGACCCAGTACTTC